The 15 T cell receptor beta chains listed next were all sequenced from one sample in a study of regulatory T cells in long-lasting Graves disease. This sample's time point: persistent/refractory GD, antithyroid drugs over 5 years with positive TRAb. PBMCs provided the RNA from which the TCR library was made. Through Arm-PCR of CDR3 regions and iRepertoire HTBI primers, TCR beta libraries were built. TCRdb reprocessed the multiplex PCR reads via MiXCR and lists one record per CDR3 protein. Here the sample spans 420,000 or so distinct CDR3 sequences, 23% being singletons. Sequenced material: peripheral blood mononuclear cells (PBMCs), taken when the disease was refractory, from a patient treated with antithyroid drugs. The receptor source for this set is a female donor with Graves disease.

Regarding this clonotype: This may be a read error: a much more frequent sequence differs by one nucleotide. This chain uses TRBV7-2 with TRBJ1-2; weak D call: TRBD1 (6 bases). The CDR3 is made up of 13 amino acids. With 5 bases removed from V and 12 bases from J, the gap between germline ends came to 19 bases. The germline gives CDR1 SGHTA, CDR2 FQGNSA. CDR3 sequence reads: CASSPRQGLGHTF. DNA for the CDR3: TGTGCCAGCAGCCCCCGGCAGGGGTTGGGCCACACCTTC.

This clonotype has more than one count but fewer than ten. The rearrangement joins TRBV7-2 to TRBJ1-3; D not certain. V shed 5 bases and J shed 4 bases, with 9 bases lying between them. The CDR3 loop spans 13 amino acids. Germline V CDR1 and CDR2: SGHTA, FQGNSA. CDR3 bases: TGTGCCAGCAGCGTCCGCCAAGGAAACACCATATATTTT. This sequence encodes CASSVRQGNTIYF. The variable domain in full, completed from reference TRBV7-2 and TRBJ1-3, reads GAGVSQSPSNKVTEKGKDVELRCDPISGHTALYWYRQSLGQGLEFLIYFQGNSAPDKSGLPSDRFSAERTGGSVSTLTIQRTQQEDSAVYLCASSVRQGNTIYFGEGSWLTVV.

A note on this clonotype: A much larger clone is a single base away; this may be a read error. V usage is TRBV13 and J usage is TRBJ1-2; D remains unclear. Germline V lookup: CDR1 PRHDT, CDR2 FYEKMQ (reference sequence). This CDR3 is built from 15 residues. CDR3 DNA sequence: TGTGCCAACAGCATCACCGGCCGGGGTAAGGATGGCTACACCTTC. Encoded protein: CANSITGRGKDGYTF.

The rearrangement links TRBV9 to TRBJ1-2; possible D gene TRBD1, 5 bases. The CDR3 extends over 18 amino acids. CDR1 is SGDLS and CDR2 is YYNGEE in the germline V gene. The germline V and J ends were trimmed by 3 bases and 4 bases, with 25 bases remaining between them. CDR3 sequence: CASSDHPRTWASGYGYTF. In nucleotides, the CDR3 is TGTGCCAGCAGCGATCACCCCCGGACATGGGCAAGCGGCTATGGCTACACCTTC.

This chain uses TRBV5-1 with TRBJ2-7; TRBD2 matches 11 bases. Germline V lookup: CDR1 SGHRS, CDR2 YFSETQ. The CDR3 totals 17 residues. The junction had 6 bases not matched to a gene; V was cut back by 0 bases and J by 1 base. The DNA for the CDR3 is TGCGCCAGCAGCTTGGCCTGGGGACTAGCGGAGTCCTACGAGCAGTACTTC. Translating it yields CASSLAWGLAESYEQYF.

On this clonotype itself: Compared with germline, one end of the junction differs, possibly owing to a read error. This chain uses TRBV7-8 with TRBJ2-4; a possible D gene is TRBD1 (5 bases). Looked up from germline, CDR1 is SGHVS and CDR2 is FQNEAQ. CDR3 length: 14 residues. Here the CDR3 reads CTSTQSRGLEIQYF. The DNA of the CDR3 is TGTACCAGCACCCAAAGTAGGGGATTGGAGATTCAGTACTTC. Full variable domain (rest looked up from reference TRBV7-8 and TRBJ2-4): GAGVSQSPRYKVAKRGQDVALRCDPISGHVSLFWYQQALGQGPEFLTYFQNEAQLDKSGLPSDRFFAERPEGSVSTLKIQRTQQEDSAVYLCTSTQSRGLEIQYFGAGTRLSVL.

The sample holds many counts of this clonotype. V gene TRBV6-5 combines with J gene TRBJ2-2, with TRBD2 matching 11 bases. V shed 0 bases and J 4 bases; nucleotides not matched to a gene: 4. Germline CDR1 and CDR2: MNHEY and SVGAGI. The CDR3 sequence is 17 residues long. The CDR3 DNA sequence: TGTGCCAGCAGTTACTCGTTCCTAGCGGGAGGCACCGGGGAGCTGTTTTTT. Its translation is CASSYSFLAGGTGELFF.

Points on this clonotype: One end of the junction is discordant with germline, which a read error may explain. This chain connects TRBV12-3 or TRBV12-4 to TRBJ2-7, with D possibly matching TRBD2 (5 bases). CDR3 length equals 14 residues. As DNA, the CDR3 is TGTGCCAGCAGCCCCTCGGGAAGATCCTCCGAGCAGTACTTC. This sequence encodes CASSPSGRSSEQYF.

The J gene is TRBJ1-1, the V gene TRBV20-1; the match to TRBD1 covers 8 bases. Germline values: CDR1 DFQATT, CDR2 SNEGSKA (reference sequence). The ends lost 6 bases at V and 4 bases at J; junction bases unmatched: 7. The CDR3 is made up of 13 amino acids. The CDR3 coding sequence is TGCAGTGCGTTGGACAGGGCAGTCACTGAAGCTTTCTTT. Encoded protein: CSALDRAVTEAFF.

With respect to this clonotype: A much larger clone sits a single nucleotide away, making a read error possible. The chain is built from TRBV5-1 and TRBJ1-1; D unclear. V lost 0 bases and J lost 5, with 17 bases in between. The germline V gene has CDR1 SGHRS and CDR2 YFSETQ. This CDR3 is built from 16 residues. The CDR3 DNA reads as TGCGCCAGCAGCTTGGCGAGGTCAATCTCGGAGACTGAAGCTTTCTTT. The encoded protein is CASSLARSISETEAFF.

This clonotype has more than one count but fewer than ten. The chain carries TRBV7-9 and TRBJ1-1; D possibly corresponds to TRBD1 (6 bases). The CDR3 is 12 residues long. Germline loops: CDR1 SEHNR, CDR2 FQNEAQ (reference sequence). V gave up 4 bases and J gave up 4 bases, with 7 bases separating them. The CDR3 DNA follows: TGTGCCAGCAGCTCCAGGGGCACTGAAGCTTTCTTT. Translating it yields CASSSRGTEAFF. Full variable domain (rest looked up from reference TRBV7-9 and TRBJ1-1): DTGVSQNPRHKITKRGQNVTFRCDPISEHNRLYWYRQTLGQGPEFLTYFQNEAQLEKSRLLSDRFSAERPKGSFSTLEIQRTEQGDSAMYLCASSSRGTEAFFGQGTRLTVV.

This chain uses TRBV30 with TRBJ1-1, with D possibly TRBD1 on 6 matching bases. Germline CDR1 GTSNPN, CDR2 SVGIG (reference sequence). The CDR3 loop spans 13 amino acids. V shed 3 bases and J shed 6 bases, with 14 bases lying between them. The CDR3 loop reads CAWRRQAGAEAFF. CDR3 nucleotides: TGTGCCTGGAGACGACAGGCGGGAGCTGAAGCTTTCTTT. Looking up the rest from reference TRBV30 and TRBJ1-1 gives the full variable domain: SQTIHQWPATLVQPVGSPLSLECTVEGTSNPNLYWYRQAAGRGLQLLFYSVGIGQISSEVPQNLSASRPQDRQFILSSKKLLLSDSGFYLCAWRRQAGAEAFFGQGTRLTVV.

This clonotype occurred a few times. The V and J genes are TRBV4-1 and TRBJ1-2; 7 bases are a match to TRBD1. Germline values: CDR1 MGHRA, CDR2 YSYEKL. CDR3 length: 15 amino acids. V shed 0 bases, J shed 4 bases, and the junction held 5 bases outside the gene matches. As DNA, the CDR3 is TGCGCCAGCAGCCAAGATACAGGGGCGGCCTATGGCTACACCTTC. Amino acid sequence: CASSQDTGAAYGYTF.

In its sample, this clonotype was seen a few times. The chain couples TRBV5-1 to TRBJ2-7, with D perhaps TRBD2 (7 bases). CDR3 length: 14 amino acids. In germline, CDR1 is SGHRS, CDR2 YFSETQ. V lost 4 bases to trimming and J lost 2 bases, with 13 bases between them. This CDR3 is CASSHREGPYEQYF. CDR3 in DNA: TGCGCCAGCAGCCACAGGGAGGGGCCCTACGAGCAGTACTTC.

The J gene is TRBJ1-1, the V gene TRBV19; weak D call: TRBD1 (5 bases). The length of the CDR3 is 15 residues. In germline, CDR1 is LNHDA, CDR2 SQIVND (reference sequence). V shed 3 bases and J shed 5 bases, with 16 bases lying between them. This CDR3 is CASSIYGARSTEAFF. The DNA for the CDR3 is TGTGCCAGTAGTATCTACGGGGCGCGGAGTACTGAAGCTTTCTTT.